This T cell receptor (beta chain) originates from a study of technical replicates of blood from a handful of donors. Profiling relied on immunoSEQ multiplex PCR, and the TCRdb table lists in-frame clones only, not all of them. Of 65,000 to 95,000 clones listed, around 97% are singletons. CDR3 length: 12 amino acids. V lost 7 bases to trimming and J lost 3 bases; unmatched junction nucleotides: 2. Germline CDR1 and CDR2: SQVTM and ANQGSEA. Sequencing input: T cells isolated from PBMCs. This clonotype was obtained from a human donor in good health. The gene calls are TRBV29-1 and TRBJ1-1; 10 bases match TRBD1. The CDR3 bases are TGCAGCGGAGGGACAGGGGACACTGAAGCTTTCTTT. Translating gives CSGGTGDTEAFF.